Listed below are T cell receptor beta chains from one sample, sequenced in a study of blood T cells in healthy people across ages. TCRdb redid the calling of the 5' RACE reads with MiXCR, one entry per CDR3 protein. Of 700,000 to 900,000 distinct CDR3 sequences in the sample, about a quarter were seen once. The same specimen was also included in a second study, on T cells of mothers and their children.

The sequenced material came from blood. These receptors were collected from a boy between 5 and 17 years old in good health. Each CDR3 is given with its conserved first and last residue. D genes are given only for firm matches. The size entry is marked missing in some rows and otherwise reads once, few, many or a size class.

d_call | clone_size | j_call | v_call | cdr3_nt | cdr3_aa
TRBD1 | many | TRBJ2-1 | TRBV3-1 | TGTGCCAGCAGCCATGGGACAGAGACCTACAATGAGCAGTTCTTC | CASSHGTETYNEQFF
- | - | TRBJ1-2 | TRBV7-2 | TGTGCCAGCAGCTTGTGGGAAGCTTCCTATGGCTACACCTTC | CASSLWEASYGYTF
- | - | TRBJ2-5 | TRBV6-5 | TGTGCCAGCAGTTACTCGAAGACCGGCAGGGCAGACTACGGGCAGTACTTC | CASSYSKTGRADYGQYF
- | - | TRBJ1-1 | TRBV7-9 | TGTGCCAGCAGCCCAAGGGCTCTTGAAGCTTTCTTT | CASSPRALEAFF
- | few | TRBJ2-7 | TRBV20-1 | TGCAGTGCTAGACGCAATCGTGGGACCCCTGCCCACGAGCAGTACTTC | CSARRNRGTPAHEQYF
- | - | TRBJ1-2 | TRBV5-1 | TGCGCCAGCAGCTTGCGGACCCAGAGGGACTATGGCTACACCTTC | CASSLRTQRDYGYTF
TRBD2 | few | TRBJ2-3 | TRBV5-1 | TGCGCCAGCAGCTTGGTGGGGACTAGGGGTTCAGCAGATACGCAGTATTTT | CASSLVGTRGSADTQYF
- | - | TRBJ2-5 | TRBV7-9 | TGTGCCAGCAGCCCGGCCAGGGGCTGGCTAGAGACCCAGTACTTC | CASSPARGWLETQYF
- | few | TRBJ2-1 | TRBV5-5 | TGTGCCAGCAGCCTGTGGGGGCCCAGCTCCTACAATGAGCAGTTCTTC | CASSLWGPSSYNEQFF
- | - | TRBJ1-4 | TRBV2 | TGTGCCAGCAGTCCCGGCCAGGGGATAGGGACTAATGAAAAACTGTTTTTT | CASSPGQGIGTNEKLFF
TRBD1 | few | TRBJ1-1 | TRBV7-9 | TGTGCCAGCAGTTTGGACAGGGCTAGCACTGAAGCTTTCTTT | CASSLDRASTEAFF
- | - | TRBJ2-1 | TRBV2 | TGTGCCAGCAAGCGGGTCCCCTACAATGAGCAGTTCTTC | CASKRVPYNEQFF
- | few | TRBJ2-1 | TRBV11-1 | TGTGCCAGCAGGCCCGGGACCAATGAGCAGTTCTTC | CASRPGTNEQFF
TRBD1 | few | TRBJ1-4 | TRBV10-2 | TGCGCCAGCGGGACAGAGGCAACTAATGAAAAACTGTTTTTT | CASGTEATNEKLFF
TRBD2 | - | TRBJ2-3 | TRBV4-2 | TGTGCCAGCAGCCCCATCCCAGCGGGGGGGACAGATACGCAGTATTTT | CASSPIPAGGTDTQYF
- | few | TRBJ2-7 | TRBV7-2 | TGTGCCAGCAGCTTAGTGGTCGGGGCCTACGAGCAGTACTTC | CASSLVVGAYEQYF
TRBD2 | - | TRBJ2-5 | TRBV5-1 | TGCGCCAGCAGGGTTAGCGGGACGGAGACCCAGTACTTC | CASRVSGTETQYF
- | - | TRBJ1-2 | TRBV6-5 | TGTGCCAGCAAAGAAGGCTATGGCTACACCTTC | CASKEGYGYTF
- | few | TRBJ2-2 | TRBV2 | TGTGCCAGCACTCTAGGGACCGGGGAGCTGTTTTTT | CASTLGTGELFF
- | few | TRBJ2-1 | TRBV7-9 | TGTGCCAGCAGCTTAGTGGCACAGTACAATGAGCAGTTCTTC | CASSLVAQYNEQFF